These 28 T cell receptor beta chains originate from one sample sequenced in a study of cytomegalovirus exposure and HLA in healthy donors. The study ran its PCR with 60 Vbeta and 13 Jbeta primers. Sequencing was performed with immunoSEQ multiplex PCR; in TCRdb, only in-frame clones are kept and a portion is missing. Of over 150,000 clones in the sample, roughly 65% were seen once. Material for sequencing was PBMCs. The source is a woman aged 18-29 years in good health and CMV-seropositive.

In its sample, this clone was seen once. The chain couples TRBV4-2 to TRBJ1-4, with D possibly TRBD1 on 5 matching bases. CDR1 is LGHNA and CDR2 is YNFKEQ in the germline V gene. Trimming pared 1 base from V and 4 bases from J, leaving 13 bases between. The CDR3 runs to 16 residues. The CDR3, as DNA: TGTGCCAGCAGCCAAGGTTGGATGGGGCTTAATGAAAAACTGTTTTTT. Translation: CASSQGWMGLNEKLFF.

The CDR3 region has the DNA TGTGCCACTGCTAGCGGGAGACCCTCCTACGAGCAGTACTTC. This sequence encodes CATASGRPSYEQYF. This chain links TRBV2 with TRBJ2-7, with TRBD2 matching 10 bases. In germline, CDR1 is SNHLY, CDR2 FYNNEI. Losses at the gene ends were 10 bases for V and 0 bases for J; bases not matched to a gene: 6. This CDR3 contains 14 residues.

The CDR3 coding sequence is TGTGCCAGCAGTGAAGATTCGGCAGGTCTTAGATATGGCTACACCTTC. This codes for CASSEDSAGLRYGYTF. The chain employs TRBV6-1 and TRBJ1-2; no reliable D call. The CDR3 runs to 16 residues. The germline V gene has CDR1 MNHNS and CDR2 SASEGT. Deletions cut 1 base from V and 5 bases from J, with 17 bases between.

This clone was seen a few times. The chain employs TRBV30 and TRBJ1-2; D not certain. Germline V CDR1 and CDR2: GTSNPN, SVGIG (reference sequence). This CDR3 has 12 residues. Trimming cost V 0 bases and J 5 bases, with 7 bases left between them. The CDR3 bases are TGTGCCTGGAGTGTGGGCGAGTATGGCTACACCTTC. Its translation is CAWSVGEYGYTF.

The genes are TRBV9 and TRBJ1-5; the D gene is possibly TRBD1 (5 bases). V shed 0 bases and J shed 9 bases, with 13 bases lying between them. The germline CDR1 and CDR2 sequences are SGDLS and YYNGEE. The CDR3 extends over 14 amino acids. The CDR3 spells CASSVDGGTGPQHF. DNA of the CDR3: TGTGCCAGCAGCGTAGACGGGGGTACTGGGCCCCAGCATTTT.

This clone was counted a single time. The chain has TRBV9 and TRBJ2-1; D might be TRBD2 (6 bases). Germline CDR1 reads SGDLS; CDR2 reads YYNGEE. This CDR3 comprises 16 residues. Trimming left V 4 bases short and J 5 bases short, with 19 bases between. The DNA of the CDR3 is TGTGCCAGCAGCCTAAGACTAGGAATATTCAACAATGAGCAGTTCTTC. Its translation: CASSLRLGIFNNEQFF.

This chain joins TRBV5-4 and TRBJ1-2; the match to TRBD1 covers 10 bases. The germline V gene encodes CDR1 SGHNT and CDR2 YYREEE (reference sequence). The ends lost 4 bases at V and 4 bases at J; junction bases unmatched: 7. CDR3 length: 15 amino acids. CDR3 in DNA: TGTGCCAGCAGCGGAACGGGACAGGGGTCCTATGGCTACACCTTC. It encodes CASSGTGQGSYGYTF. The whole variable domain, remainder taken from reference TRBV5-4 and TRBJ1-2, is ETGVTQSPTHLIKTRGQQVTLRCSSQSGHNTVSWYQQALGQGPQFIFQYYREEENGRGNFPPRFSGLQFPNYSSELNVNALELDDSALYLCASSGTGQGSYGYTFGSGTRLTVV.

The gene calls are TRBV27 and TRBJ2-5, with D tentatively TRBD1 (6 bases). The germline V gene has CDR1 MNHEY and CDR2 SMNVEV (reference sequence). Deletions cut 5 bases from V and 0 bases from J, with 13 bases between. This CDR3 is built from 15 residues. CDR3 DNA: TGTGCCAGCAGTACCGGGACACTGTACCAAGAGACCCAGTACTTC. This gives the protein CASSTGTLYQETQYF.

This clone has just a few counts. The CDR3 DNA is TGTGCCACCCTTCTCCCCCTTGGGGGCGCAGGGGATGAAAAACTGTTTTTT. This sequence encodes CATLLPLGGAGDEKLFF. This chain connects TRBV28 to TRBJ1-4, with D possibly TRBD1 on 6 matching bases. The germline gives CDR1 MDHEN, CDR2 SYDVKM. The CDR3 loop spans 17 amino acids. Trimming pared 10 bases from V and 6 bases from J, leaving 27 bases between.

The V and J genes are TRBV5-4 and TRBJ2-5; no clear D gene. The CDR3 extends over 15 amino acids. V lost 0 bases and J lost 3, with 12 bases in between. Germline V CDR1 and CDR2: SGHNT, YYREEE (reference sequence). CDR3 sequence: CASSLALREEETQYF. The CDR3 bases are TGTGCCAGCAGCTTGGCCCTCAGAGAGGAAGAGACCCAGTACTTC. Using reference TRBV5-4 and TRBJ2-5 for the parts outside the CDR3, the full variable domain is ETGVTQSPTHLIKTRGQQVTLRCSSQSGHNTVSWYQQALGQGPQFIFQYYREEENGRGNFPPRFSGLQFPNYSSELNVNALELDDSALYLCASSLALREEETQYFGPGTRLLVL.

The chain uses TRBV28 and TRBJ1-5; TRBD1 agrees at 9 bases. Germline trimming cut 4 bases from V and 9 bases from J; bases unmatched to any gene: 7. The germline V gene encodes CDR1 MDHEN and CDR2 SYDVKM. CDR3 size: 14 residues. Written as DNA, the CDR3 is TGTGCCAGCAGTTCTACAGGGGGCGATATGCCCCAGCATTTT. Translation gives CASSSTGGDMPQHF.

The CDR3 region is CASRGGPDTQYF. The CDR3 nucleotides read TGTGCCAGCAGGGGGGGGCCAGATACGCAGTATTTT. The chain combines TRBV6-1 with TRBJ2-3; a possible D gene is TRBD2 (7 bases). CDR1 MNHNS and CDR2 SASEGT come from the germline V gene. The V end lost 6 bases, the J end lost 4 bases, and 8 bases lay between the germline ends. This CDR3 is built from 12 residues.

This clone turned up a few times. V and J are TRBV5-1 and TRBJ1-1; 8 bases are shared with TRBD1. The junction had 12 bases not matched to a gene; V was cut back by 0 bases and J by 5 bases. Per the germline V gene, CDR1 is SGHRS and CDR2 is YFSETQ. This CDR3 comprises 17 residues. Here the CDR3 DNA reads TGCGCCAGCAGCTTGGGCGACAGGGGTAGACCGCAAACTGAAGCTTTCTTT. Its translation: CASSLGDRGRPQTEAFF.

The CDR3 DNA reads TGTGCCAGCAGCGTAGGAGGACAGGGGAATCAGCCCCAGCATTTT. It is translated as CASSVGGQGNQPQHF. V usage is TRBV9 and J usage is TRBJ1-5; 9 bases agree with TRBD1. Looked up from germline, CDR1 is SGDLS and CDR2 is YYNGEE. The ends lost 0 bases at V and 4 bases at J; junction bases unmatched: 2. The CDR3 length is 15 residues.

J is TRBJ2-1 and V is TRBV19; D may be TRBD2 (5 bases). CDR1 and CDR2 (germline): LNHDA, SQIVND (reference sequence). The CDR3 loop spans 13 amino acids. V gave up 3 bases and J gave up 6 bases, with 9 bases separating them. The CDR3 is CASSIWEFNEQFF. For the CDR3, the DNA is TGTGCCAGTAGTATTTGGGAGTTCAATGAGCAGTTCTTC.

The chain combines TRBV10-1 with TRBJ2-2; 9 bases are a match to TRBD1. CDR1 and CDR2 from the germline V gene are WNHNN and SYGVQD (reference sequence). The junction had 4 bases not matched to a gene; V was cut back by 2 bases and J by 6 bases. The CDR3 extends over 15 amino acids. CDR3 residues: CASSERTGVPGELFF. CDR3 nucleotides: TGCGCCAGCAGTGAGAGGACAGGGGTCCCCGGGGAGCTGTTTTTT.

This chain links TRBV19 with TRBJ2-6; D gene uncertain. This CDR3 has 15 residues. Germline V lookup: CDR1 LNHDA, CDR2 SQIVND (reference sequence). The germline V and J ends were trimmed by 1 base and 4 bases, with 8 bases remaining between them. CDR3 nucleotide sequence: TGTGCCAGTAGTATAGGAGATCGAGGGGCCAACGTCCTGACTTTC. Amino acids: CASSIGDRGANVLTF.

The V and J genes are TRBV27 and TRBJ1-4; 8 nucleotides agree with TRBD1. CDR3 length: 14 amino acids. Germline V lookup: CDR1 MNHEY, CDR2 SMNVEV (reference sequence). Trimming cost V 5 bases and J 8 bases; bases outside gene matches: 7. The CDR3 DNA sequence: TGTGCCAGCAGTAGATCCAGGGGGCAAGAAAAACTGTTTTTT. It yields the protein CASSRSRGQEKLFF. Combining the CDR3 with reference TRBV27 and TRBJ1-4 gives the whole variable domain EAQVTQNPRYLITVTGKKLTVTCSQNMNHEYMSWYRQDPGLGLRQIYYSMNVEVTDKGDVPEGYKVSRKEKRNFPLILESPSPNQTSLYFCASSRSRGQEKLFFGSGTQLSVL.

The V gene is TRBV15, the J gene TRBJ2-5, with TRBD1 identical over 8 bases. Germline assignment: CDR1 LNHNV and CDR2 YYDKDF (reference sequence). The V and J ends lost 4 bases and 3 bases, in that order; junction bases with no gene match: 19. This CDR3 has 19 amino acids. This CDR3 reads CATSKPPSLDRVVKETQYF. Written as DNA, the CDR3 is TGTGCCACCAGCAAACCCCCTTCTCTGGACAGGGTGGTAAAAGAGACCCAGTACTTC.

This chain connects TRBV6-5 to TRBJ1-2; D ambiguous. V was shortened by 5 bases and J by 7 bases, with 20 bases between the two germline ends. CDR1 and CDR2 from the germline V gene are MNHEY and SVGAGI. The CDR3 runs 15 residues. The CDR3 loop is CASSPERMLSGGYTF. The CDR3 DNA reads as TGTGCCAGCAGTCCCGAACGTATGTTATCAGGTGGCTACACCTTC.

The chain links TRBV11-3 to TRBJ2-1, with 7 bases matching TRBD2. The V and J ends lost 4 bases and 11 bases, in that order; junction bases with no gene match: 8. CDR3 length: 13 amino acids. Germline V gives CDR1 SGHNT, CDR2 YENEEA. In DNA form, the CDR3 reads TGTGCCAGCAGCTCCGGCCGGCGGGAGCAGCAGTTCTTC. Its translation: CASSSGRREQQFF.

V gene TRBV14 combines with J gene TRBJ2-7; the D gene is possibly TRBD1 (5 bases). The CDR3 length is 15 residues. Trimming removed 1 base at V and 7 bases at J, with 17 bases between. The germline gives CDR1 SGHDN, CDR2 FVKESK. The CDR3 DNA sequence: TGTGCCAGCAGCCAAGGGCCCCGGCAGGGAAGGGAGCAGTACTTC. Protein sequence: CASSQGPRQGREQYF.

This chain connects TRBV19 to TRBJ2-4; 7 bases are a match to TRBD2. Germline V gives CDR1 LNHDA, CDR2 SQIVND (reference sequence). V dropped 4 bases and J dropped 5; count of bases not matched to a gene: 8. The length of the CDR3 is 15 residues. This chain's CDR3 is CASSTPRDYENIQYF. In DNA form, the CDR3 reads TGTGCCAGTAGTACTCCCCGGGACTACGAAAACATTCAGTACTTC.

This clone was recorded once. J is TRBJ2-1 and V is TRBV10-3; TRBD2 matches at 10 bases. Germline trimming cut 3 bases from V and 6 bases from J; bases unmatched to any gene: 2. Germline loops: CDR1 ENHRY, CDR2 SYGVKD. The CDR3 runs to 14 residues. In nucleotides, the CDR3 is TGTGCCATCAGTGACTCTAGCGGGAGCAATGAGCAGTTCTTC. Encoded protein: CAISDSSGSNEQFF.

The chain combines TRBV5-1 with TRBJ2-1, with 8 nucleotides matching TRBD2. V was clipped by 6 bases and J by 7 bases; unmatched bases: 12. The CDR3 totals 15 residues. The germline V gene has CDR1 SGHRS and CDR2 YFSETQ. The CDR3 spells CASILYSGMGNEQFF. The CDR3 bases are TGCGCCAGCATCCTATATAGCGGGATGGGGAATGAGCAGTTCTTC. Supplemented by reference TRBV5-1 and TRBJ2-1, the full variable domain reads KAGVTQTPRYLIKTRGQQVTLSCSPISGHRSVSWYQQTPGQGLQFLFEYFSETQRNKGNFPGRFSGRQFSNSRSEMNVSTLELGDSALYLCASILYSGMGNEQFFGPGTRLTVL.

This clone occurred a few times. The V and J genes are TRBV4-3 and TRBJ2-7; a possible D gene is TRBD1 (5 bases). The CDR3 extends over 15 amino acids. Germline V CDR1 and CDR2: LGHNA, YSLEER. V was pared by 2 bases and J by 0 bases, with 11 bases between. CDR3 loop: CASSQSDSPSYEQYF. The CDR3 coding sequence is TGCGCCAGCAGCCAATCAGACAGCCCCTCCTACGAGCAGTACTTC.

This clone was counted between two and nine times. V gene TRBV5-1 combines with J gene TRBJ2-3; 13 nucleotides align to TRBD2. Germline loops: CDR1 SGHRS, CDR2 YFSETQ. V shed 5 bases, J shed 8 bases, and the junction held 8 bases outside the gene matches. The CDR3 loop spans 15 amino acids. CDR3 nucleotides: TGCGCCAGCAGGAAGACTAGCGGGGGGTTAGTTACGCAGTATTTT. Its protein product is CASRKTSGGLVTQYF.

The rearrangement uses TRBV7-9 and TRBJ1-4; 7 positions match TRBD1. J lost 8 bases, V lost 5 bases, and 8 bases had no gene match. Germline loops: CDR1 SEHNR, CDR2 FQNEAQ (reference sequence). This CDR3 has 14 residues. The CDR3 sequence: CASSPTRGHEKLFF. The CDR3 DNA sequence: TGTGCCAGCAGCCCGACGAGGGGGCACGAAAAACTGTTTTTT. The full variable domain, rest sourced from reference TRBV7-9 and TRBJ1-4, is DTGVSQNPRHKITKRGQNVTFRCDPISEHNRLYWYRQTLGQGPEFLTYFQNEAQLEKSRLLSDRFSAERPKGSFSTLEIQRTEQGDSAMYLCASSPTRGHEKLFFGSGTQLSVL.